Listed below are T cell receptor beta chains from one sample, sequenced in a study of T cells in Graves' hyperthyroidism and ophthalmopathy. TCRdb used MiXCR to reprocess the multiplex PCR reads, holding one entry per CDR3 protein. The repertoire holds approximately 320,000 distinct CDR3 sequences, with roughly 15% as singletons. The sequencing sample was made of blood. All receptors derive from a man aged 25 to 45 with Graves' hyperthyroidism. CDR3s include the opening cysteine and the closing phenylalanine or tryptophan. Each record gives: J gene, D gene, clone size, V gene, CDR3 length, CDR3 DNA, CDR3 protein. The D gene is left open where the match is weak. Some rows mark clone size as missing; the rest say once, few, many or name a class of expanded clone.

J: TRBJ2-5; D: -; size: few; V: TRBV5-4; length: 13; DNA: TGTGCCAGCAGCTTAATCTTAGGGGAGACCCAGTACTTC; CDR3: CASSLILGETQYF
J: TRBJ1-1; D: -; size: many; V: TRBV7-3; length: 13; DNA: TGTGCCAGCAGCATTAGTGGGGGCACTGAAGCTTTCTTT; CDR3: CASSISGGTEAFF
J: TRBJ2-3; D: -; size: many; V: TRBV5-4; length: 14; DNA: TGTGCCAGCAGCTTAGAACCGGGCACAGATACGCAGTATTTT; CDR3: CASSLEPGTDTQYF
J: TRBJ1-5; D: -; size: -; V: TRBV5-5; length: 13; DNA: TGTGCCAGCAGCTTGGGGCCAGCTCAGCCCCAGCATTTT; CDR3: CASSLGPAQPQHF
J: TRBJ2-5; D: -; size: many; V: TRBV7-9; length: 14; DNA: TGTGCCAGCAGCTTAGGCCTGGGGGCAGAGACCCAGTACTTC; CDR3: CASSLGLGAETQYF
J: TRBJ1-1; D: -; size: many; V: TRBV20-1; length: 17; DNA: TGCAGTGCTAGAGATTTATTTGTGGCAGGGCAGAACACTGAAGCTTTCTTT; CDR3: CSARDLFVAGQNTEAFF
J: TRBJ2-1; D: TRBD2; size: many; V: TRBV2; length: 16; DNA: TGTGCCAGCAGTGACGCGACTAGCGGGAGTATTAATGAGCAGTTCTTC; CDR3: CASSDATSGSINEQFF
J: TRBJ2-7; D: -; size: few; V: TRBV6-1; length: 11; DNA: TGTGCCAGCAGTCTCATTTACGAGCAGTACTTC; CDR3: CASSLIYEQYF
J: TRBJ2-7; D: -; size: few; V: TRBV10-3; length: 14; DNA: TGTGCCATCAGTGAACTACAGGGGGGGTACGAGCAGTACTTC; CDR3: CAISELQGGYEQYF
J: TRBJ1-4; D: -; size: -; V: TRBV29-1; length: 15; DNA: TGCAGCGCCTATTCCGGGACCCCCCGGGGAGAAAAACTGTTTTTT; CDR3: CSAYSGTPRGEKLFF
J: TRBJ2-7; D: -; size: many; V: TRBV20-1; length: 13; DNA: TGCAGTGTCCTCAATGTGGACATCAACGAGCAGTACTTC; CDR3: CSVLNVDINEQYF
J: TRBJ2-5; D: TRBD1; size: many; V: TRBV29-1; length: 14; DNA: TGCAGCGTTGAAGATGGGACAGGGCGGAAGACCCAGTACTTC; CDR3: CSVEDGTGRKTQYF
J: TRBJ2-1; D: -; size: few; V: TRBV5-1; length: 12; DNA: TGCGCCAGCAGTCTCCAGGGTCCTGAGCAGTTCTTC; CDR3: CASSLQGPEQFF
J: TRBJ2-3; D: -; size: many; V: TRBV10-3; length: 12; DNA: TGTGCCATCAGTGAGAGACAAGATACGCAGTATTTT; CDR3: CAISERQDTQYF
J: TRBJ2-3; D: -; size: many; V: TRBV5-1; length: 15; DNA: TGCGCCAGCAGCTTCGTCCTGCGGACTGAGGATACGCAGTATTTT; CDR3: CASSFVLRTEDTQYF
J: TRBJ2-4; D: -; size: many; V: TRBV24-1; length: 19; DNA: TGTGCCACCAGTGCGCTCGGGACTCACACTAGGGCGGCCAAAAACATTCAGTACTTC; CDR3: CATSALGTHTRAAKNIQYF
J: TRBJ2-7; D: -; size: many; V: TRBV30; length: 11; DNA: TGTGCCTGGAGTATGCCAGGCGAGCAGTACTTC; CDR3: CAWSMPGEQYF
J: TRBJ2-3; D: -; size: -; V: TRBV18; length: 16; DNA: TGTGCCAGCTCACCAACAAACGGGGTTAGCACAGATACGCAGTATTTT; CDR3: CASSPTNGVSTDTQYF